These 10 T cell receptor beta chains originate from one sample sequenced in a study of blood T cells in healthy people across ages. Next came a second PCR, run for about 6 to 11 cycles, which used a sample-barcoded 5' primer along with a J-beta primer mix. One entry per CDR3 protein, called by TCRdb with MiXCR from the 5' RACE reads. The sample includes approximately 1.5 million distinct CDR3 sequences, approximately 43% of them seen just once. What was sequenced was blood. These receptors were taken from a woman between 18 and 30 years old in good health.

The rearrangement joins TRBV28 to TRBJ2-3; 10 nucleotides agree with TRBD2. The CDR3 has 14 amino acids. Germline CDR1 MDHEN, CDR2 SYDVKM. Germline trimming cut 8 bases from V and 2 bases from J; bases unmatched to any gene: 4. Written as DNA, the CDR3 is TGTGCCAGCGGACTAGCGGATACCACAGATACGCAGTATTTT. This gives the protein CASGLADTTDTQYF.

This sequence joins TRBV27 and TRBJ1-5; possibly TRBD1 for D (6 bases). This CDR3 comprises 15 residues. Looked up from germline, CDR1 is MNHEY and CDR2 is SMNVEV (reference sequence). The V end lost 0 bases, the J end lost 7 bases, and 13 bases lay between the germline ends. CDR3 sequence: CASSLSGGGGQPQHF. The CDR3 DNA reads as TGTGCCAGCAGTTTATCGGGGGGAGGGGGACAGCCCCAGCATTTT.

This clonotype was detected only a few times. The CDR3 DNA reads as TGCGCCAGCAGCTTGGTAAGGGCCGGAGGGTCAACAGATACGCAGTATTTT. Its protein product is CASSLVRAGGSTDTQYF. The J gene is TRBJ2-3, the V gene TRBV5-1; D is perhaps TRBD2 (6 bases). The germline gives CDR1 SGHRS, CDR2 YFSETQ. The CDR3 is 17 amino acids. V was clipped by 0 bases and J by 3 bases, with 17 bases between them.

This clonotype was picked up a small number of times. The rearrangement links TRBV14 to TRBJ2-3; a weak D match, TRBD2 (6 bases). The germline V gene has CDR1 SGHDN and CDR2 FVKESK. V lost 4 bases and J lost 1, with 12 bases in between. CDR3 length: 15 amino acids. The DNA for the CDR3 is TGTGCCAGCAGCCCCCGAAGGAGGGGCACAGATACGCAGTATTTT. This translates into CASSPRRRGTDTQYF.

The CDR3 nucleotides read TGTGCCAGCAGTGAGCGGACAGGGATCTATGGCTACACCTTC. Residues: CASSERTGIYGYTF. The chain is built from TRBV2 and TRBJ1-2; 8 nucleotides agree with TRBD1. Trimming at V came to 3 bases and at J to 4 bases, leaving 4 bases not matched to a gene. From germline, CDR1 is SNHLY and CDR2 FYNNEI. The CDR3 runs 14 residues.

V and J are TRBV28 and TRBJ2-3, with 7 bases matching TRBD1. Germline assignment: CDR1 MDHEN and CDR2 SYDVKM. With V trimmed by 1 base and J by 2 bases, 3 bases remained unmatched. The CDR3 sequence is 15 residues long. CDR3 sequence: CASSLYRGFTDTQYF. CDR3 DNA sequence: TGTGCCAGCAGTTTATACAGGGGATTCACAGATACGCAGTATTTT.

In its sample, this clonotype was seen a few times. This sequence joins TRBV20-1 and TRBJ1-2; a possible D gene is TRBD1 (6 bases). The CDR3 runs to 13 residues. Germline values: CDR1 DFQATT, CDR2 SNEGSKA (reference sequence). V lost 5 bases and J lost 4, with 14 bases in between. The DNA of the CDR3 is TGCAGTGCTTGGGTGGGGGCGCTCTATGGCTACACCTTC. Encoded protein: CSAWVGALYGYTF.

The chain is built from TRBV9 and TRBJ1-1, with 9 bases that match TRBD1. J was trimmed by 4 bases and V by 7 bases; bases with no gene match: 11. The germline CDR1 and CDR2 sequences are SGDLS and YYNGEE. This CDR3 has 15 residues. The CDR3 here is CASGETGGRGTEAFF. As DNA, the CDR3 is TGTGCCAGCGGCGAAACAGGGGGCCGGGGCACTGAAGCTTTCTTT.

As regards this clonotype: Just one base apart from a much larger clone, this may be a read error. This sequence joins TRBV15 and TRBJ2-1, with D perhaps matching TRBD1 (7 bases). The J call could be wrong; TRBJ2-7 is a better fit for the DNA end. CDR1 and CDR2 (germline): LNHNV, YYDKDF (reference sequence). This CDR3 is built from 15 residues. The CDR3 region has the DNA TGTGCCACCAGCAGCGCGGGACAGCCCTACAATGAGCAGTACTTC. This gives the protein CATSSAGQPYNEQYF.

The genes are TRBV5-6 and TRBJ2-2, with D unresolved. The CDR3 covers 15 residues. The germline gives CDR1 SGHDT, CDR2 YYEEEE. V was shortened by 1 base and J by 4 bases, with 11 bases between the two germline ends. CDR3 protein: CASSLSGLITGELFF. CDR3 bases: TGTGCCAGCAGCTTGAGTGGTTTGATCACCGGGGAGCTGTTTTTT.